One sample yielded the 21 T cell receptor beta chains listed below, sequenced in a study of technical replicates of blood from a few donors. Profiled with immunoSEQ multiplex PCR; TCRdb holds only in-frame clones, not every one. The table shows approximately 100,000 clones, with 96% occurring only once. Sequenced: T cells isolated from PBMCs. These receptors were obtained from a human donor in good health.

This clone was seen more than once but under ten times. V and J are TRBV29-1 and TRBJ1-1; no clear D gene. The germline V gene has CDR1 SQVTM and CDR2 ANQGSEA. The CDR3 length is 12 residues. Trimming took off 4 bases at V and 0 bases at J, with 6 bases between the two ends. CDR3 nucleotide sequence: TGCAGCGTTGCTTCCCTGAACACTGAAGCTTTCTTT. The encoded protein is CSVASLNTEAFF.

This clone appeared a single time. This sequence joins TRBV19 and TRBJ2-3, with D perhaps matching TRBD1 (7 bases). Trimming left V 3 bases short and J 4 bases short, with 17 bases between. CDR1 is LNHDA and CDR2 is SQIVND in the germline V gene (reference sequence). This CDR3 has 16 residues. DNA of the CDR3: TGTGCCAGTAGTATGGAGGGGGCGGCTATCCCAGATACGCAGTATTTT. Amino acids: CASSMEGAAIPDTQYF.

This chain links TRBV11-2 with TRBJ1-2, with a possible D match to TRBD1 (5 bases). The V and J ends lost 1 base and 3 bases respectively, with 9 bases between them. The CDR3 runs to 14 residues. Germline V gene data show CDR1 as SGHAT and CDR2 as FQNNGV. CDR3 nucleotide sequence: TGTGCCAGCAGCTTAGGACAGACAGACTATGGCTACACCTTC. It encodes CASSLGQTDYGYTF.

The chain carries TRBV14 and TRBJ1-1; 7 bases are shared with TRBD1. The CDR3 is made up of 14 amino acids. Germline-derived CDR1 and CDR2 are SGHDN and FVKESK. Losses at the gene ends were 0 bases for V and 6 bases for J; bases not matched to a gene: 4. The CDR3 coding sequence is TGTGCCAGCAGCCAAGAGGCAGGGGGATCTGAAGCTTTCTTT. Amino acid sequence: CASSQEAGGSEAFF.

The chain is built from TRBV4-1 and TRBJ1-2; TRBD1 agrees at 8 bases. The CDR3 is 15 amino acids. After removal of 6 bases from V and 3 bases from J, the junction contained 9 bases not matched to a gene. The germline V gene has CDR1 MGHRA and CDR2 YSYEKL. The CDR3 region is CASRNQGAGDYGYTF. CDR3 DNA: TGCGCCAGCAGAAACCAGGGGGCCGGTGACTATGGCTACACCTTC.

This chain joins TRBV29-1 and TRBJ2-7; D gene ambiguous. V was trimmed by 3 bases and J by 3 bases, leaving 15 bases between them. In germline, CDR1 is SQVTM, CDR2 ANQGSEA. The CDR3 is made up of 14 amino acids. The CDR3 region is CSVDWQDIYYEQYF. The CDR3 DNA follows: TGCAGCGTTGATTGGCAGGATATTTACTACGAGCAGTACTTC.

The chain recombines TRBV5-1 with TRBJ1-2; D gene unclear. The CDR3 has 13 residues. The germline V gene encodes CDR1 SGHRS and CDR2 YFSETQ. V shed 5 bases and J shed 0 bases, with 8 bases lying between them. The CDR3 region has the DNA TGCGCCAGCAGGGAGGGTTCTAACTATGGCTACACCTTC. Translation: CASREGSNYGYTF.

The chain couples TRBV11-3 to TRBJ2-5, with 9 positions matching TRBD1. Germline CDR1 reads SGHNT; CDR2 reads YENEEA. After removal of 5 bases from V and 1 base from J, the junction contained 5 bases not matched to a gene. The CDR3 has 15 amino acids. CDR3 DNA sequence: TGTGCCAGCAGCCGCGGGACAGGGACCCAAGAGACCCAGTACTTC. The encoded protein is CASSRGTGTQETQYF.

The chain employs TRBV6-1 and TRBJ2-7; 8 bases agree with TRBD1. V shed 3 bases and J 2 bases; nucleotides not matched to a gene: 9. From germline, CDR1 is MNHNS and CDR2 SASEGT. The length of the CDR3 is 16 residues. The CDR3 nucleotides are TGTGCCAGCAGTGAGGGACAGGCCTGGGTGGCCTACGAGCAGTACTTC. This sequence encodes CASSEGQAWVAYEQYF.

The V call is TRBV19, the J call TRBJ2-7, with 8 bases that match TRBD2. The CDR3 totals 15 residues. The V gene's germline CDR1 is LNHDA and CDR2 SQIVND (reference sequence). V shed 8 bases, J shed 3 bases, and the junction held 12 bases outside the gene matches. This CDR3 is CASSESGSRLYEQYF. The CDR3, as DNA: TGTGCCAGTTCCGAGAGCGGGAGCAGACTCTACGAGCAGTACTTC. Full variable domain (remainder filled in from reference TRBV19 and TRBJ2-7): DGGITQSPKYLFRKEGQNVTLSCEQNLNHDAMYWYRQDPGQGLRLIYYSQIVNDFQKGDIAEGYSVSREKKESFPLTVTSAQKNPTAFYLCASSESGSRLYEQYFGPGTRLTVT.

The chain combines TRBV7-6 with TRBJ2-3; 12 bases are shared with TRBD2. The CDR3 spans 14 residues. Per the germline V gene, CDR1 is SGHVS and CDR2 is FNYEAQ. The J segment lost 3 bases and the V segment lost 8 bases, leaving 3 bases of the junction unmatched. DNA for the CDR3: TGTGCCAGCTGCCTAGCGGGAGGGACAGATACGCAGTATTTT. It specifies CASCLAGGTDTQYF.

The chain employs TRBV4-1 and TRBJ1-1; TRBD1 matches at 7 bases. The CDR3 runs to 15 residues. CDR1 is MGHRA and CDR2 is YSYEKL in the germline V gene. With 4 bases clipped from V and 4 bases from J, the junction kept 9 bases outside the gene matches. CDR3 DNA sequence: TGCGCCAGCAGCCTAACGAGACAGGGAGGCACTGAAGCTTTCTTT. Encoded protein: CASSLTRQGGTEAFF.

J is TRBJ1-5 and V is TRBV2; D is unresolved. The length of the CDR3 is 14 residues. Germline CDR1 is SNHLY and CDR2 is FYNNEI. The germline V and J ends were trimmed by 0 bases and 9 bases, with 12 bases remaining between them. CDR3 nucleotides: TGTGCCAGCAGTGAAGCGACGGCTAGATCGCCCCAGCATTTT. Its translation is CASSEATARSPQHF.

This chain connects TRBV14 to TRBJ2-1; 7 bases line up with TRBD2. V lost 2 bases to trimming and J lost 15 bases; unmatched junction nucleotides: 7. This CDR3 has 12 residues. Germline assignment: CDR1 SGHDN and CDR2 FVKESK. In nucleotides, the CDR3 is TGTGCCAGCAGCCAACTCGGGGGGAGGCTGTTCTTC. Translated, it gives CASSQLGGRLFF.

CDR3 in DNA: TGTGCCAGCAGTTTAGCGGGAGAGGGAGCTTTCTTT. Translating gives CASSLAGEGAFF. J is TRBJ1-1 and V is TRBV28; D unclear. The CDR3 is 12 amino acids. V gave up 2 bases and J gave up 10 bases, with 11 bases separating them. In germline, CDR1 is MDHEN, CDR2 SYDVKM.

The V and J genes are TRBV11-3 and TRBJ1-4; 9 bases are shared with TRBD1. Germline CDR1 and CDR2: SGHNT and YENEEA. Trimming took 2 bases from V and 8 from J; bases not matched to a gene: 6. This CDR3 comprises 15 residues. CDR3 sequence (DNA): TGTGCCAGCAGCTTATCGGGACAGGGAATCGAAAAACTGTTTTTT. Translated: CASSLSGQGIEKLFF. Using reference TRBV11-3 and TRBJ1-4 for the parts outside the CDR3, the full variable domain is EAGVVQSPRYKIIEKKQPVAFWCNPISGHNTLYWYLQNLGQGPELLIRYENEEAVDDSQLPKDRFSAERLKGVDSTLKIQPAELGDSAVYLCASSLSGQGIEKLFFGSGTQLSVL.

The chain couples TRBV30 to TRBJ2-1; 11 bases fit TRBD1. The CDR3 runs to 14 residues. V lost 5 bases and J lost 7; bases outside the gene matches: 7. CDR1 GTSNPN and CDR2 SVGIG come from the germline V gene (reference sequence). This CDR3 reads CAWGKGTGGNEQFF. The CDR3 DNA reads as TGTGCCTGGGGGAAGGGGACAGGGGGAAATGAGCAGTTCTTC.

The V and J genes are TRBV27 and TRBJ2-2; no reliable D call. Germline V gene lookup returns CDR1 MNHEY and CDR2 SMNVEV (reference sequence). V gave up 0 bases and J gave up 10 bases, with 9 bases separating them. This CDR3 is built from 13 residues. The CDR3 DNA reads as TGTGCCAGCAGTTTATCCCCTATCGAGGAGCTGTTTTTT. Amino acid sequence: CASSLSPIEELFF.

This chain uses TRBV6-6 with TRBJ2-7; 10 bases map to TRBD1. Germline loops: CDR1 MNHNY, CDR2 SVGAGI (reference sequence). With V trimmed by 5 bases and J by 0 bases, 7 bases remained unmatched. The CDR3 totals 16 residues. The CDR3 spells CASSPGTGATSYEQYF. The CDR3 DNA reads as TGTGCCAGCAGTCCCGGGACAGGGGCTACCTCCTACGAGCAGTACTTC.

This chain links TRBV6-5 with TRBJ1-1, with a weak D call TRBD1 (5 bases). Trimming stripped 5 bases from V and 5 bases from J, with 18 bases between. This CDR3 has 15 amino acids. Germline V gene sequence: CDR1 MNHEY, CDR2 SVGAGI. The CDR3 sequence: CASSTTRTGATEAFF. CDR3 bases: TGTGCCAGCAGTACCACCCGTACTGGGGCGACTGAAGCTTTCTTT.

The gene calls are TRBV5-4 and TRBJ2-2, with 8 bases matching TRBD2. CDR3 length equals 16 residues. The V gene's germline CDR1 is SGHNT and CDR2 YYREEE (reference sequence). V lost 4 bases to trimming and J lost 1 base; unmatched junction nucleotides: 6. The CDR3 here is CASSPRGVLNTGELFF. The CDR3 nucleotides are TGTGCCAGCAGCCCGCGGGGGGTCTTGAACACCGGGGAGCTGTTTTTT.